This passage covers 20 T cell receptor beta chains from one sample sequenced in a study of blood T cell repertoires in COVID-19. The data were produced by immunoSEQ multiplex PCR, yet TCRdb's version contains in-frame clones alone and is incomplete. The table records roughly 230,000 clones, around 84% of them present only once. The sequenced material came from PBMCs or T cells enriched from blood (not recorded which). Every receptor here comes from a woman in her fifties or sixties who had been exposed to COVID-19.

V and J are TRBV3-1 (or the pseudogene TRBV3-2) and TRBJ1-3; D is possibly TRBD1 (6 bases). The CDR3 loop spans 16 amino acids. Germline V gives CDR1 LGHDT, CDR2 YNNKEL (reference sequence). Trimming took 1 base from V and 3 from J, leaving 13 bases between them. CDR3 sequence (DNA): TGTGCCAGCAGCCAAGCGGACAGTCCTTTTGGAAACACCATATATTTT. Its translation: CASSQADSPFGNTIYF.

V is TRBV7-9 and J is TRBJ2-1, with D tentatively TRBD2 (6 bases). The CDR3 totals 13 residues. V dropped 8 bases and J dropped 10 bases, with 18 bases sitting between them. The germline gives CDR1 SEHNR, CDR2 FQNEAQ (reference sequence). The CDR3 DNA is TGTGCCAGCCTCACGGTGGGGACTCTGGAGCAGTTCTTC. Residues: CASLTVGTLEQFF. The variable domain in full, with the rest retrieved from reference TRBV7-9 and TRBJ2-1, is DTGVSQNPRHKITKRGQNVTFRCDPISEHNRLYWYRQTLGQGPEFLTYFQNEAQLEKSRLLSDRFSAERPKGSFSTLEIQRTEQGDSAMYLCASLTVGTLEQFFGPGTRLTVL.

Only a few counts were recorded for this clone. The CDR3 bases are TGTGCCAGCAGTCAGGGGGCACCCAATCAGCCCCAGCATTTT. Its protein product is CASSQGAPNQPQHF. This rearrangement joins TRBV28 to TRBJ1-5; 8 bases map to TRBD1. The CDR3 is made up of 14 amino acids. Germline lookup yields CDR1 MDHEN and CDR2 SYDVKM. V was pared by 5 bases and J by 3 bases, with 3 bases of the junction left unmatched.

The CDR3 sequence: CSVVINRLAQTQYF. DNA of the CDR3: TGCAGCGTTGTAATAAATCGTCTCGCGCAGACCCAGTACTTC. This chain joins TRBV29-1 and TRBJ2-5; D remains ambiguous. Germline CDR1 SQVTM, CDR2 ANQGSEA. Trimming shortened V by 4 bases and J by 6 bases, and 18 bases separated the two germline ends. CDR3 length equals 14 residues. Combining the CDR3 with reference TRBV29-1 and TRBJ2-5 gives the whole variable domain SAVISQKPSRDICQRGTSLTIQCQVDSQVTMMFWYRQQPGQSLTLIATANQGSEATYESGFVIDKFPISRPNLTFSTLTVSNMSPEDSSIYLCSVVINRLAQTQYFGPGTRLLVL.

This rearrangement joins TRBV7-2 to TRBJ2-1; D uncertain. The CDR3 spans 13 residues. V gave up 5 bases and J gave up 4 bases, with 9 bases separating them. CDR1 is SGHTA, CDR2 FQGNSA, per germline. The CDR3 region has the DNA TGTGCCAGCAGCCCTACTCGATACAATGAGCAGTTCTTC. Translating it yields CASSPTRYNEQFF.

This chain links TRBV15 with TRBJ1-2; D call uncertain. Germline V gene data show CDR1 as LNHNV and CDR2 as YYDKDF (reference sequence). CDR3 length equals 14 residues. V shed 1 base and J shed 6 bases, with 12 bases lying between them. The CDR3 DNA reads as TGTGCCACCAGCAGAGGCGGCATTATCGATGGCTACACCTTC. Its translation is CATSRGGIIDGYTF.

As concerns this clone: The junction differs from germline at one of its ends, possibly a read error. This sequence joins TRBV7-9 and TRBJ2-5, with unresolved D. This CDR3 has 15 residues. CDR1 is SEHNR, CDR2 FQNEAQ, per germline (reference sequence). The CDR3 nucleotides read TGTGCCAGCAGCATAGCCTCGTGGCTCCCAGAGACCCAGTACTTC. This gives the protein CASSIASWLPETQYF.

The CDR3 region has the DNA TGTGCCAGCTCACCCGGTAAGGGGCCGGTGGAGACCCAGTACTTC. It codes for CASSPGKGPVETQYF. The chain links TRBV18 to TRBJ2-5, with D perhaps TRBD1 (5 bases). Germline V lookup: CDR1 KGHSH, CDR2 LQKENI. The CDR3 is 15 residues long. Trimming pared 3 bases from V and 5 bases from J, leaving 16 bases between.

The rearrangement links TRBV12-3 or TRBV12-4 to TRBJ2-1; 13 bases match TRBD2. The CDR3 consists of 13 residues. J was trimmed by 13 bases and V by 2 bases; bases with no gene match: 2. The CDR3 spells CASSLTSGGVQFF. CDR3 DNA sequence: TGTGCCAGCAGTTTAACTAGCGGGGGGGTTCAGTTCTTC.

The chain recombines TRBV28 with TRBJ2-6, with D tentatively TRBD1 (6 bases). CDR1 and CDR2 (germline): MDHEN, SYDVKM. The ends were cut back, 0 bases at V and 0 bases at J, with 12 bases in the middle. There are 18 residues in the CDR3. As DNA, the CDR3 is TGTGCCAGCAGTTTATGGGACACAGGGTTCTCTGGGGCCAACGTCCTGACTTTC. It codes for CASSLWDTGFSGANVLTF.

This clone was detected only a few times. V is TRBV5-4 and J is TRBJ2-1; TRBD2 aligns across 8 bases. Per the germline V gene, CDR1 is SGHNT and CDR2 is YYREEE (reference sequence). The CDR3 covers 13 residues. After removal of 3 bases from V and 13 bases from J, the junction contained 9 bases not matched to a gene. The CDR3 bases are TGTGCCAGCAGCTGGGGCTACGGGGGGGATCAGTTCTTC. This gives the protein CASSWGYGGDQFF.

The chain has TRBV6-2 or TRBV6-3 and TRBJ1-5, with 10 bases matching TRBD1. The CDR3 has 16 amino acids. The trim removed 5 bases at V and 4 bases at J, leaving 8 bases unmatched. Germline CDR1 MNHEY, CDR2 SVGEGT. The CDR3 region is CASSLGDRGLNQPQHF. Here the CDR3 DNA reads TGTGCCAGCAGTCTGGGGGACAGGGGCCTGAATCAGCCCCAGCATTTT.

This chain joins TRBV7-8 and TRBJ1-6; a weak D match, TRBD1 (6 bases). Trimming removed 0 bases at V and 7 bases at J, with 13 bases between. From germline, CDR1 is SGHVS and CDR2 FQNEAQ. The CDR3 consists of 16 residues. This CDR3 reads CASSLAVRGANSPLHF. In nucleotides, the CDR3 is TGTGCCAGCAGCTTAGCCGTTCGGGGGGCCAATTCACCCCTCCACTTT. The entire variable domain, with the rest obtained from reference TRBV7-8 and TRBJ1-6, is as follows: GAGVSQSPRYKVAKRGQDVALRCDPISGHVSLFWYQQALGQGPEFLTYFQNEAQLDKSGLPSDRFFAERPEGSVSTLKIQRTQQEDSAVYLCASSLAVRGANSPLHFGNGTRLTVT.

This chain uses TRBV5-1 with TRBJ2-7; 8 positions agree with TRBD1. Germline trimming cut 5 bases from V and 4 bases from J; bases unmatched to any gene: 5. CDR1 SGHRS and CDR2 YFSETQ come from the germline V gene. The CDR3 has 13 amino acids. CDR3 protein: CASSRQGIYEQYF. CDR3 DNA: TGCGCCAGCAGTAGACAGGGGATATACGAGCAGTACTTC.

J is TRBJ2-1 and V is TRBV5-1; 9 nucleotides match TRBD1. In germline, CDR1 is SGHRS, CDR2 YFSETQ. The junction had 7 bases not matched to a gene; V was cut back by 3 bases and J by 9 bases. There are 14 residues in the CDR3. Here the CDR3 reads CASSSGQGLAEQFF. The CDR3 DNA reads TGCGCCAGCAGCTCCGGACAGGGGTTGGCTGAGCAGTTCTTC. The full variable domain, rest sourced from reference TRBV5-1 and TRBJ2-1, is KAGVTQTPRYLIKTRGQQVTLSCSPISGHRSVSWYQQTPGQGLQFLFEYFSETQRNKGNFPGRFSGRQFSNSRSEMNVSTLELGDSALYLCASSSGQGLAEQFFGPGTRLTVL.

The chain has TRBV18 and TRBJ2-5; the D gene is possibly TRBD1 (6 bases). This CDR3 is 14 amino acids long. Trimming cost V 4 bases and J 0 bases, with 9 bases left between them. Germline V gene lookup returns CDR1 KGHSH and CDR2 LQKENI. CDR3 DNA sequence: TGTGCCAGCTCACTTTGGACAGACCAAGAGACCCAGTACTTC. It codes for CASSLWTDQETQYF.

The genes are TRBV27 and TRBJ1-6; D is uncertain. In germline, CDR1 is MNHEY, CDR2 SMNVEV (reference sequence). This CDR3 region has 14 residues. V lost 9 bases, J lost 0 bases, and 9 bases lay in between. This CDR3 reads CARMTYSYNSPLHF. As DNA, the CDR3 is TGTGCCAGGATGACATACTCCTATAATTCACCCCTCCACTTT.

This chain uses TRBV4-2 with TRBJ1-4; a weak D match, TRBD1 (5 bases). The germline V and J ends were trimmed by 4 bases and 5 bases, with 14 bases remaining between them. CDR1 and CDR2 from the germline V gene are LGHNA and YNFKEQ. The CDR3 length is 15 residues. Here the CDR3 DNA reads TGTGCCAGCAGCCTGCCCGGGACTGCAAATGAAAAACTGTTTTTT. The encoded protein is CASSLPGTANEKLFF.

The V and J genes are TRBV7-8 and TRBJ2-4, with 10 bases fitting TRBD2. Germline assignment: CDR1 SGHVS and CDR2 FQNEAQ. Trimming at V came to 0 bases and at J to 0 bases, leaving 8 bases not matched to a gene. This CDR3 contains 19 residues. CDR3 loop: CASSLAGVAGGVAKNIQYF. CDR3 nucleotides: TGTGCCAGCAGCTTAGCTGGGGTAGCGGGGGGTGTAGCCAAAAACATTCAGTACTTC.

The V and J genes are TRBV6-2 or TRBV6-3 and TRBJ1-1, with 11 bases identical to TRBD1. The CDR3 loop spans 16 amino acids. The germline gives CDR1 MNHEY, CDR2 SVGEGT. The V and J ends lost 5 bases and 6 bases, in that order; junction bases with no gene match: 11. The CDR3 DNA sequence: TGTGCCAGCAGTCCCGGGACAGGGGGGTATTTCTCTGAAGCTTTCTTT. As protein: CASSPGTGGYFSEAFF.